These 3 T cell receptor beta chains were sequenced from one sample in a study of monozygotic twins with inflammatory bowel disease. Using the 5' RACE reads, TCRdb records one entry per CDR3 protein without DNA. Its listing shows 330,000 or so distinct CDR3 sequences. The sequencing input was blood. All receptors come from a human donor with ulcerative colitis or Crohn's disease, or a healthy co-twin of an affected twin (not recorded which).

V and J are TRBV20-1 and TRBJ2-1; the D call from TCRdb, TRBD2, cannot be confirmed without DNA. This CDR3 spans 17 amino acids. The V gene's germline CDR1 is DFQATT and CDR2 SNEGSKA (reference sequence). CDR3 loop: CSTQRLAGGSSYNEQFF.

This rearrangement joins TRBV20-1 to TRBJ2-7. The length of the CDR3 is 15 residues. Germline CDR1 DFQATT, CDR2 SNEGSKA (reference sequence). The CDR3 here is CSARDVGNPSYEQYF.

This chain joins TRBV12-3 or TRBV12-4 and TRBJ1-3. The length of the CDR3 is 14 residues. The CDR3 here is CASSLNIAGNTIYF.